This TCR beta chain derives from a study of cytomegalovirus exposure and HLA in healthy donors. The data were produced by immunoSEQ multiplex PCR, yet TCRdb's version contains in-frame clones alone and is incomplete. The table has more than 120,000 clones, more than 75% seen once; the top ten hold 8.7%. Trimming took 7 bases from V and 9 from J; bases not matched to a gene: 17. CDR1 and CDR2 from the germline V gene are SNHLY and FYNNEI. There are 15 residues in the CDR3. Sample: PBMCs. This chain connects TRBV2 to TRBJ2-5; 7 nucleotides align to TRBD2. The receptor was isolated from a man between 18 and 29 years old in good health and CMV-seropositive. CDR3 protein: CASTQTSRGGVSQYF. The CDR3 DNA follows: TGTGCCAGCACTCAGACTAGCCGTGGTGGTGTGTCCCAGTACTTC.